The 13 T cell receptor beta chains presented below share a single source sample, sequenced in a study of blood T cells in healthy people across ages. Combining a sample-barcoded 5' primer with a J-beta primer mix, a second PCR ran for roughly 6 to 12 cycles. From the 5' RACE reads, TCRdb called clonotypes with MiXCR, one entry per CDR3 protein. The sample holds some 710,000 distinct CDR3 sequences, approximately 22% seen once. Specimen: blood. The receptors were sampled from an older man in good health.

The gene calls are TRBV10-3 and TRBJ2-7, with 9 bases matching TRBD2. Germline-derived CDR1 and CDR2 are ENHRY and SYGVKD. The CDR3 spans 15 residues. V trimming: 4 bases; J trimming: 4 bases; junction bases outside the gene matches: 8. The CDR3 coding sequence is TGTGCCATCAGTGGCTTAGCGGGGGATTTATACGAGCAGTACTTC. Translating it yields CAISGLAGDLYEQYF.

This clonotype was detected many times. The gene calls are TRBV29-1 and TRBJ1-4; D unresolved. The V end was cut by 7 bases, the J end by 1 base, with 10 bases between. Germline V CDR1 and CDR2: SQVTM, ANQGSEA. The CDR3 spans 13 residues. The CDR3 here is CSGYIGTNEKLFF. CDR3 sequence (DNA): TGCAGCGGTTACATTGGAACTAATGAAAAACTGTTTTTT.

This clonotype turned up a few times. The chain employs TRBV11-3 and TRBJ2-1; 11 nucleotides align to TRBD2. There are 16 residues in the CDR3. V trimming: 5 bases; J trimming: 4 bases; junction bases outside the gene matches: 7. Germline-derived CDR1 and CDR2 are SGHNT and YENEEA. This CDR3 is CASSDSGRASYNEQFF. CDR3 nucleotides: TGTGCCAGCAGCGATAGCGGGAGGGCGTCGTACAATGAGCAGTTCTTC. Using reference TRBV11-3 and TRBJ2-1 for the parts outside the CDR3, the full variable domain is EAGVVQSPRYKIIEKKQPVAFWCNPISGHNTLYWYLQNLGQGPELLIRYENEEAVDDSQLPKDRFSAERLKGVDSTLKIQPAELGDSAVYLCASSDSGRASYNEQFFGPGTRLTVL.

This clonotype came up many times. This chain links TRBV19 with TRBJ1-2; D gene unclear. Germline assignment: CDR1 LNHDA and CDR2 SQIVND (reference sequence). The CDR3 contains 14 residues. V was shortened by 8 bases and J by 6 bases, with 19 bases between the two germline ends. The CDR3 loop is CASEPVLPYHGYTF. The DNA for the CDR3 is TGTGCCAGTGAACCCGTTCTACCCTACCATGGCTACACCTTC.

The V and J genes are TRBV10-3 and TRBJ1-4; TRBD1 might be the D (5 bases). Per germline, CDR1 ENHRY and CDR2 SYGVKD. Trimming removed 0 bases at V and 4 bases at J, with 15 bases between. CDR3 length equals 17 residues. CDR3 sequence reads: CAISESGDGSFNEKLFF. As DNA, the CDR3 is TGTGCCATCAGTGAGTCGGGGGACGGTTCCTTTAATGAAAAACTGTTTTTT.

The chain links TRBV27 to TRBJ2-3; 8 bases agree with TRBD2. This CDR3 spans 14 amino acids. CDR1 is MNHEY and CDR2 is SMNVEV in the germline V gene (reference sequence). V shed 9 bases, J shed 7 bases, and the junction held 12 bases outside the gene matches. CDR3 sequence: CASFGGRPYNTQYF. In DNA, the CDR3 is TGTGCCAGTTTCGGCGGGAGGCCCTATAATACGCAGTATTTT.

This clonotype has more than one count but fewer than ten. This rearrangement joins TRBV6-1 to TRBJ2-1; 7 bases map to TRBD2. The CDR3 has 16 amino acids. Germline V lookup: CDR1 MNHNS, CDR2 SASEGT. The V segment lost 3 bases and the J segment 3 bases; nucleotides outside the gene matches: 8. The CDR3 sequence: CASSEKAGPFYNEQFF. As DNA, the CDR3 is TGTGCCAGCAGTGAGAAAGCGGGGCCCTTCTACAATGAGCAGTTCTTC.

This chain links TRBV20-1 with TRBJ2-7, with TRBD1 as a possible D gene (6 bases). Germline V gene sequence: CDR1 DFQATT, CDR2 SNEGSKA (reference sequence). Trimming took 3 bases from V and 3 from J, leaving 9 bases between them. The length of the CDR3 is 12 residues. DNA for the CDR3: TGCAGTGCTAGGGGGACAAACTACGAGCAGTACTTC. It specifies CSARGTNYEQYF.

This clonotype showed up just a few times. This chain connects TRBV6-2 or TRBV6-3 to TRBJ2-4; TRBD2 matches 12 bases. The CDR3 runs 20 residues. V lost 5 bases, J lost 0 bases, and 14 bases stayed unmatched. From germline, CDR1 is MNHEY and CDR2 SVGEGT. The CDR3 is CASSDGRTSGKTLAKNIQYF. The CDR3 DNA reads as TGTGCCAGCAGTGACGGACGGACTAGCGGGAAGACTCTAGCCAAAAACATTCAGTACTTC.

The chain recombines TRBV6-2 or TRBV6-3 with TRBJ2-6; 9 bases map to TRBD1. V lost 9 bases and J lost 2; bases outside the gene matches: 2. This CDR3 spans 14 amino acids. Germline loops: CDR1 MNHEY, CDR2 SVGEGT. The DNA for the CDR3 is TGTGCCAGGGGACAGGGTGCTGGGGCCAACGTCCTGACTTTC. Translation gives CARGQGAGANVLTF.

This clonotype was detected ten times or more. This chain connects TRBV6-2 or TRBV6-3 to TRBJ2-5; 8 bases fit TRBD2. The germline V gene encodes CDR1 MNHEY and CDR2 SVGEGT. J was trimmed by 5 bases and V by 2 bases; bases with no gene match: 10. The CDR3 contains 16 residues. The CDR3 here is CASSYGAGVSEETQYF. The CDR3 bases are TGTGCCAGCAGTTACGGAGCGGGAGTTTCTGAGGAGACCCAGTACTTC.

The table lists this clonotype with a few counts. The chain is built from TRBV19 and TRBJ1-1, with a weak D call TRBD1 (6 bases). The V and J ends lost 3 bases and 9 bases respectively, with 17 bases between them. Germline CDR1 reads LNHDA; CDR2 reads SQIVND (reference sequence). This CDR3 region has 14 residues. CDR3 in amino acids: CASSIESQGSKAFF. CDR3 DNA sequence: TGTGCCAGTAGTATCGAATCGCAGGGGAGCAAAGCTTTCTTT.

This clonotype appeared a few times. CDR3 DNA sequence: TGTGCCAGCAGTGAGGGCGCGTTTGTGGGCACAGATACGCAGTATTTT. Translation gives CASSEGAFVGTDTQYF. V gene TRBV2 combines with J gene TRBJ2-3; D uncertain. The CDR3 is made up of 16 amino acids. Germline V gives CDR1 SNHLY, CDR2 FYNNEI. With 3 bases removed from V and 1 base from J, the gap between germline ends came to 14 bases.